This T cell receptor beta chain was documented in a study of blood T cell repertoires in COVID-19. Whole-study context: Some COVID-19 samples were acute and others convalescent; all came from the United States, Italy and Spain. Sources were T cells, B-cell-depleted T cells, or PBMCs; the material itself was cDNA or gDNA.

Losses at the gene ends were 6 bases for V and 4 bases for J; bases not matched to a gene: 10. The CDR3 contains 16 residues. CDR1 and CDR2 (germline): MNHEY, SVGEGT. Source study methods: How many nucleated cells were present was estimated from reference gene primer amplification. The data were produced by immunoSEQ multiplex PCR, yet TCRdb's version contains in-frame clones alone and is incomplete. The V and J calls and clone size are taken from that table; D and trimming were inferred from the DNA. The sample records 120,000 to 150,000 clones, 84% being singletons. The TCR sequence derives from a human donor in a cohort sampled during active COVID-19. The chain carries TRBV6-2 or TRBV6-3 and TRBJ2-3, with 10 bases that match TRBD2. What was sequenced was peripheral blood. Here the CDR3 reads CASSNLAGGKSDTQYF. The CDR3 region has the DNA TGTGCCAGCAGCAACTTAGCGGGGGGCAAATCAGATACGCAGTATTTT.